This TCR beta chain comes out of a study of OX40 agonist ivuxolimab in advanced cancers. Across the whole study: Patients took ivuxolimab, an agonistic anti-OX40 (CD134) antibody. Findings of the study overall: At 0.1 to 3.0 mg/kg and by week 6, clonal expansion occurred in CD4+ and CD8+ blood T cells.

About this clone: The antigen is undetermined.

Patients with autoimmune history or systemic immunosuppression were excluded. Trimming cost V 3 bases and J 7 bases, with 16 bases left between them. The CDR3 is 14 residues long. Germline assignment: CDR1 MDHEN and CDR2 SYDVKM. The table came from immunoSEQ multiplex PCR; TCRdb's copy has only in-frame clones and leaves some out. The table has 60,000 or so clones, around 78% seen once. The rearrangement joins TRBV28 to TRBJ2-7; D may be TRBD1 (7 bases). The sample consisted of CD4+ or CD8+ T cells sorted from blood, taken in a trial of the OX40 agonist ivuxolimab. The sequence came from an adult with an advanced solid tumor such as melanoma, head and neck, liver or kidney cancer. The DNA of the CDR3 is TGTGCCAGCAGTTTGATAGGGGGCGCGGGGGAGCAGTACTTC. Protein product: CASSLIGGAGEQYF.